Listed here are 30 T cell receptor beta chains from one sample, sequenced in a study of blood T cell repertoires in COVID-19. Libraries were prepared by immunoSEQ multiplex PCR; TCRdb keeps only in-frame clonotypes and omits some of them. The sample comprises roughly 63,000 clones, around 89% of which are singletons, and 2.7% rests with the top ten. The sample taken for sequencing was peripheral blood. The receptors were sampled from a man in his fifties with acute or convalescent COVID-19.

The J gene is TRBJ2-1, the V gene TRBV7-8, with D possibly TRBD2 on 6 matching bases. This CDR3 is 15 amino acids long. Trimming removed 2 bases from V and 4 bases from J, with 12 bases in between. Germline loops: CDR1 SGHVS, CDR2 FQNEAQ. The CDR3: CASSLNGLKYNEQFF. As DNA, the CDR3 is TGTGCCAGCAGCTTAAACGGACTAAAATACAATGAGCAGTTCTTC.

J is TRBJ1-1 and V is TRBV27; D is unclear. This CDR3 has 15 amino acids. V gave up 6 bases and J gave up 6 bases, with 20 bases separating them. Per the germline V gene, CDR1 is MNHEY and CDR2 is SMNVEV (reference sequence). The CDR3 is CASRPRVVGFAEAFF. The CDR3 DNA sequence: TGTGCCAGCAGACCCCGTGTCGTCGGGTTCGCTGAAGCTTTCTTT.

As regards this clone: Relative to the germline gene, one junction end is altered; a read error may explain this. The chain combines TRBV5-1 with TRBJ1-1; D gene unclear. Per the germline V gene, CDR1 is SGHRS and CDR2 is YFSETQ. This CDR3 region has 15 residues. The CDR3 bases are TGCGCCAGCAACTTGGGAGGAGGAGGAGGGACTGAAGCTTTCTTT. It specifies CASNLGGGGGTEAFF. Supplemented by reference TRBV5-1 and TRBJ1-1, the full variable domain reads KAGVTQTPRYLIKTRGQQVTLSCSPISGHRSVSWYQQTPGQGLQFLFEYFSETQRNKGNFPGRFSGRQFSNSRSEMNVSTLELGDSALYLCASNLGGGGGTEAFFGQGTRLTVV.

J is TRBJ2-7 and V is TRBV6-5; possible D gene TRBD1, 5 bases. The CDR3 spans 14 residues. Germline CDR1 and CDR2: MNHEY and SVGAGI. The V gene lost 6 bases and the J gene lost 7 bases, with 19 bases spanning the gap. The CDR3 loop reads CASRDRGADSEQYV. DNA of the CDR3: TGTGCCAGCAGGGACCGTGGGGCTGATTCTGAGCAGTACGTC.

The J gene is TRBJ2-1, the V gene TRBV11-1; 9 nucleotides align to TRBD2. The CDR3 has 15 residues. CDR1 is SGHAT and CDR2 is FQDESV in the germline V gene (reference sequence). Germline trimming cut 10 bases from V and 3 bases from J; bases unmatched to any gene: 10. Here the CDR3 DNA reads TGTGCCACATCGCGCGGGAGGGCCCTCTACAATGAGCAGTTCTTC. Translating it yields CATSRGRALYNEQFF.

The chain links TRBV29-1 to TRBJ1-1; D is undetermined. Deletions cut 4 bases from V and 3 bases from J, with 6 bases between. CDR3 length: 11 amino acids. Germline CDR1 reads SQVTM; CDR2 reads ANQGSEA. The CDR3 coding sequence is TGCAGCGTTGGAAGCTACACTGAAGCTTTCTTT. Amino acid sequence: CSVGSYTEAFF.

The chain joins TRBV4-3 to TRBJ1-3; D is unclear. The germline CDR1 and CDR2 sequences are LGHNA and YSLEER. Trimming cost V 0 bases and J 0 bases, with 6 bases left between them. This CDR3 region has 15 residues. The CDR3 here is CASSQETDSGNTIYF. The DNA of the CDR3 is TGCGCCAGCAGCCAAGAAACAGACTCTGGAAACACCATATATTTT.

Only a few counts were recorded for this clone. This chain connects TRBV1 to TRBJ2-1; the DNA was not compared with TRBD2, the D call given in the table. TRBV1 is an annotated pseudogene. The CDR3 has 16 residues. The CDR3 is CTSSQVRLAGTHEQFF. The CDR3 nucleotides are TGCACCAGCAGCCAAGTCAGGCTAGCGGGAACCCATGAGCAGTTCTTC.

The chain has TRBV28 and TRBJ2-7, with 11 bases lining up with TRBD2. The CDR3 is made up of 15 amino acids. V was clipped by 10 bases and J by 3 bases; unmatched bases: 11. Germline-derived CDR1 and CDR2 are MDHEN and SYDVKM. This CDR3 reads CATGAPGLAVYEQYF. CDR3 coding DNA: TGTGCCACGGGGGCCCCGGGACTAGCGGTCTACGAGCAGTACTTC.

The J gene is TRBJ2-3, the V gene TRBV19; D unresolved. The CDR3 has 17 amino acids. V lost 5 bases and J lost 4, with 22 bases in between. The germline V gene encodes CDR1 LNHDA and CDR2 SQIVND (reference sequence). As DNA, the CDR3 is TGTGCCAGTAGTGTAGGGAACGGGTTTCTGCTGGCAGATACGCAGTATTTT. Its translation: CASSVGNGFLLADTQYF.

The chain carries TRBV29-1 and TRBJ2-3; no firm D call. Looked up from germline, CDR1 is SQVTM and CDR2 is ANQGSEA. V lost 4 bases and J 4 bases, leaving 9 bases between the germline ends. The CDR3 contains 12 residues. In DNA, the CDR3 is TGCAGCGTTGTGGTCGGAGCAGATACGCAGTATTTT. This gives the protein CSVVVGADTQYF.

CDR3 sequence: CSASFTGSTDTQYF. For the CDR3, the DNA is TGCAGTGCTAGTTTCACAGGGAGCACAGATACGCAGTATTTT. The genes are TRBV20-1 and TRBJ2-3; D is possibly TRBD1 (6 bases). Germline CDR1 and CDR2: DFQATT and SNEGSKA (reference sequence). There are 14 residues in the CDR3. The germline V and J ends were trimmed by 3 bases and 0 bases, with 10 bases remaining between them.

The chain combines TRBV30 with TRBJ2-5, with 12 bases aligning to TRBD1. V lost 0 bases to trimming and J lost 5 bases; unmatched junction nucleotides: 1. The CDR3 runs 14 residues. Germline CDR1 is GTSNPN and CDR2 is SVGIG (reference sequence). For the CDR3, the DNA is TGTGCCTGGAGTGTGGGACAGGGGGCTGAGACCCAGTACTTC. Translation: CAWSVGQGAETQYF.

The count of this clone is one. V is TRBV18 and J is TRBJ1-1; tentative D call: TRBD1 (5 bases). CDR1 KGHSH and CDR2 LQKENI come from the germline V gene. There are 13 residues in the CDR3. Trimming took off 5 bases at V and 1 base at J, with 8 bases between the two ends. CDR3 nucleotides: TGTGCCAGCTCAACTGGACAGAACACTGAAGCTTTCTTT. Translating gives CASSTGQNTEAFF.

The chain is built from TRBV5-4 and TRBJ1-2, with TRBD1 matching over 7 bases. This CDR3 contains 13 residues. Germline V gene sequence: CDR1 SGHNT, CDR2 YYREEE (reference sequence). V dropped 0 bases and J dropped 7; count of bases not matched to a gene: 3. CDR3 sequence reads: CASSLDAGGGYTF. CDR3 bases: TGTGCCAGCAGCTTGGATGCAGGGGGTGGCTACACCTTC.

The gene calls are TRBV7-9 and TRBJ2-1; 8 positions agree with TRBD2. This CDR3 is built from 14 residues. CDR1 is SEHNR, CDR2 FQNEAQ, per germline (reference sequence). With V trimmed by 0 bases and J by 5 bases, 0 bases remained unmatched. CDR3 sequence: CASSLASGDNEQFF. CDR3 bases: TGTGCCAGCAGCTTAGCTAGCGGGGACAATGAGCAGTTCTTC.

This chain joins TRBV6-2 or TRBV6-3 and TRBJ2-7; 8 nucleotides match TRBD1. The CDR3 spans 17 residues. From germline, CDR1 is MNHEY and CDR2 SVGEGT. V gave up 5 bases and J gave up 1 base; unmatched junction bases: 13. CDR3 in DNA: TGTGCCAGCAGTCAATACGGGCTAAGGGACAGGTCCTACGAGCAGTACTTC. Translating it yields CASSQYGLRDRSYEQYF.

This chain joins TRBV15 and TRBJ1-5; 8 positions match TRBD1. The CDR3 spans 15 residues. Germline lookup yields CDR1 LNHNV and CDR2 YYDKDF (reference sequence). After removal of 5 bases from V and 3 bases from J, the junction contained 6 bases not matched to a gene. The CDR3 region is CATSPTGESNQPQHF. The CDR3 DNA reads TGTGCCACCAGCCCGACAGGGGAGTCCAATCAGCCCCAGCATTTT.

This chain joins TRBV19 and TRBJ2-1, with D perhaps matching TRBD1 (5 bases). The CDR3 is made up of 15 amino acids. V was shortened by 2 bases and J by 7 bases, with 15 bases between the two germline ends. Germline-derived CDR1 and CDR2 are LNHDA and SQIVND (reference sequence). CDR3 nucleotides: TGTGCCAGTAGTATAACCCTTAGCTCAGGGAATGAGCAGTTCTTC. Protein: CASSITLSSGNEQFF.

The chain has TRBV15 and TRBJ1-2; D gene ambiguous. The CDR3 totals 12 residues. Germline CDR1 LNHNV, CDR2 YYDKDF (reference sequence). The ends were cut back, 1 base at V and 8 bases at J, with 8 bases in the middle. In nucleotides, the CDR3 is TGTGCCACCAGCAGAGGTCTTCTGGGCTACACCTTC. Its translation is CATSRGLLGYTF.

This clone was seen a few times. The CDR3 loop is CATSDAKLAGVSNEQFF. CDR3 bases: TGTGCCACCAGTGATGCGAAACTAGCGGGAGTTAGCAATGAGCAGTTCTTC. The genes are TRBV24-1 and TRBJ2-1, with 11 bases aligning to TRBD2. The junction had 9 bases not matched to a gene; V was cut back by 3 bases and J by 6 bases. The CDR3 is 17 residues long. The germline V gene encodes CDR1 KGHDR and CDR2 SFDVKD.

This rearrangement joins TRBV3-1 (or the pseudogene TRBV3-2) to TRBJ1-1; 8 bases are shared with TRBD1. Germline loops: CDR1 LGHDT, CDR2 YNNKEL (reference sequence). The CDR3 totals 15 residues. The V and J ends lost 4 bases and 2 bases, in that order; junction bases with no gene match: 6. The CDR3 nucleotides are TGTGCCAGCAGCCCACGAGACAGGGGAAACACTGAAGCTTTCTTT. Its translation: CASSPRDRGNTEAFF.

V gene TRBV5-1 combines with J gene TRBJ1-1, with 10 nucleotides matching TRBD1. CDR3 size: 17 residues. J was trimmed by 5 bases and V by 4 bases; bases with no gene match: 14. In germline, CDR1 is SGHRS, CDR2 YFSETQ. CDR3 region: CASSPPVETGGGTEAFF. CDR3 coding DNA: TGCGCCAGCAGCCCCCCGGTGGAGACAGGGGGCGGAACTGAAGCTTTCTTT.

The chain uses TRBV6-5 and TRBJ1-1; D perhaps matches TRBD1 (5 bases). Between the trimmed V and J ends, which lost 2 bases and 0 bases, there was a span of 7 bases. The CDR3 runs 14 residues. Germline values: CDR1 MNHEY, CDR2 SVGAGI. The CDR3 coding sequence is TGTGCCAGCAGTTACGGACAAATGAACACTGAAGCTTTCTTT. Residues: CASSYGQMNTEAFF.

The chain combines TRBV29-1 with TRBJ2-1, with 7 bases identical to TRBD2. V was clipped by 5 bases and J by 5 bases; unmatched bases: 9. Germline-derived CDR1 and CDR2 are SQVTM and ANQGSEA. The CDR3 extends over 14 amino acids. The CDR3 bases are TGCAGCGTTTTCTTAGGGAGGGTGAACAATGAGCAGTTCTTC. It encodes CSVFLGRVNNEQFF.

The J gene is TRBJ2-3, the V gene TRBV2; 7 nucleotides match TRBD2. This CDR3 contains 13 residues. Germline CDR1 is SNHLY and CDR2 is FYNNEI. V lost 4 bases and J lost 6; bases outside the gene matches: 4. CDR3: CASSVGGRDTQYF. For the CDR3, the DNA is TGTGCCAGCAGTGTCGGGGGGAGGGATACGCAGTATTTT.

The chain combines TRBV7-2 with TRBJ2-3; 7 bases line up with TRBD2. CDR3 length equals 18 residues. Germline loops: CDR1 SGHTA, CDR2 FQGNSA. The V and J ends lost 5 bases and 1 base, in that order; junction bases with no gene match: 15. CDR3 amino acids: CASSRPWGGDGGTDTQYF. CDR3 coding DNA: TGTGCCAGCAGCCGTCCGTGGGGGGGGGATGGGGGCACAGATACGCAGTATTTT.

CDR3 nucleotide sequence: TGTGCCACCAGCAGGGCGGACGGGGAAAATGAAAAACTGTTTTTT. Protein product: CATSRADGENEKLFF. The chain is built from TRBV15 and TRBJ1-4; D remains unclear. Germline-derived CDR1 and CDR2 are LNHNV and YYDKDF (reference sequence). Trimming removed 3 bases at V and 5 bases at J, with 13 bases between. The CDR3 spans 15 residues.

V usage is TRBV5-8 and J usage is TRBJ2-1, with 12 positions matching TRBD2. Germline lookup yields CDR1 SGHTS and CDR2 YDEGEE. With V trimmed by 5 bases and J by 4 bases, 7 bases remained unmatched. The CDR3 contains 16 residues. The CDR3 coding sequence is TGTGCCAGCAGTCGAACTACTAGCGGGAGGTACAATGAGCAGTTCTTC. As protein: CASSRTTSGRYNEQFF.

V gene TRBV6-5 combines with J gene TRBJ1-1, with TRBD1 matching 8 bases. The CDR3 runs 16 residues. Germline loops: CDR1 MNHEY, CDR2 SVGAGI. J gave up 11 bases and V 2 bases, and 16 bases lay outside the gene matches. The CDR3 region is CASSYDLSDQGARAFF. The CDR3 DNA reads TGTGCCAGCAGTTACGACTTATCTGACCAGGGGGCTAGGGCTTTCTTT.